One and the same sample provided the 4 T cell receptor beta chains below, sequenced in a study of blood T cell repertoires in COVID-19. TCRdb's table, derived via immunoSEQ multiplex PCR, lists solely in-frame clones and lacks some. The sample includes 160,000 or so clones, roughly 90% of them seen just once. The specimen sequenced was peripheral blood. The receptors here all came from a man in his fifties or sixties with acute or convalescent COVID-19.

The CDR3 DNA is TGTGCCAGCAGTGAATTAGGGGACAGGGCAGACTATGGCTACACCTTC. Protein: CASSELGDRADYGYTF. The chain carries TRBV25-1 and TRBJ1-2, with 9 positions matching TRBD1. Losses at the gene ends were 1 base for V and 3 bases for J; bases not matched to a gene: 6. CDR1 MGHDK and CDR2 SYGVNS come from the germline V gene. This CDR3 has 16 amino acids.

The CDR3 region has the DNA TGTGCCAGTAGTACCCCTGACAGGGGGGTTAACGGGGAGCTGTTTTTT. This gives the protein CASSTPDRGVNGELFF. The V and J genes are TRBV19 and TRBJ2-2; 9 nucleotides align to TRBD1. CDR1 and CDR2 from the germline V gene are LNHDA and SQIVND (reference sequence). The V segment lost 4 bases and the J segment 7 bases; nucleotides outside the gene matches: 10. The CDR3 is 16 amino acids.

The rearrangement links TRBV11-2 to TRBJ1-4, with TRBD1 identical over 7 bases. The CDR3 is made up of 16 amino acids. Per germline, CDR1 SGHAT and CDR2 FQNNGV. Germline trimming cut 5 bases from V and 1 base from J; bases unmatched to any gene: 7. The CDR3 DNA reads TGTGCCAGCAGCCTGACAGGGTGGGTAACTAATGAAAAACTGTTTTTT. Residues: CASSLTGWVTNEKLFF.

V and J are TRBV6-2 or TRBV6-3 and TRBJ1-6; D possibly corresponds to TRBD1 (6 bases). Trimming pared 6 bases from V and 7 bases from J, leaving 16 bases between. There are 15 residues in the CDR3. In germline, CDR1 is MNHEY, CDR2 SVGEGT. CDR3 loop: CASSPRGARNSPLHF. The CDR3 DNA reads as TGTGCCAGCAGCCCACGGGGGGCGCGGAATTCACCCCTCCACTTT.